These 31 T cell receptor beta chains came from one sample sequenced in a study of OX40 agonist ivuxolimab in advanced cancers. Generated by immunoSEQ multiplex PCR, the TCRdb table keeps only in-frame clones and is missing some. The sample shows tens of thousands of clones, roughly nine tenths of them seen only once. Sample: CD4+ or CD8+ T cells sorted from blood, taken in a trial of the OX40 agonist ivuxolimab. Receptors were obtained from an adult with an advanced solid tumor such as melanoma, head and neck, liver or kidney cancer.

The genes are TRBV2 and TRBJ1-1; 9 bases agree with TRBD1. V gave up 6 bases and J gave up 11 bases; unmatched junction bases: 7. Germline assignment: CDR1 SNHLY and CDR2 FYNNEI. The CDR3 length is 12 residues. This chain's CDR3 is CASRVGQGSAFF. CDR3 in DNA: TGTGCCAGCAGGGTGGGACAGGGTTCCGCTTTCTTT.

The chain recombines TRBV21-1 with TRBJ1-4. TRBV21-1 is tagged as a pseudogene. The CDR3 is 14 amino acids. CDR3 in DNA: TGTGCCAGCCTGTTGAGTCGAACTAATGAAAAACTGTTTTTT. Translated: CASLLSRTNEKLFF.

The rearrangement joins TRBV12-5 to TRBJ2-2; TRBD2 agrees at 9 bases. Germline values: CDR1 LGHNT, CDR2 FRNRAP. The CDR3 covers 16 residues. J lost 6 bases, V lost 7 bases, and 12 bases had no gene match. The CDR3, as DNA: TGTGCTAGTGCCCGTCAGCGGGGGGCCGGTGCCGGGGAGCTGTTTTTT. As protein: CASARQRGAGAGELFF. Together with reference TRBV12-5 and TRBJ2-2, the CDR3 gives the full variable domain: DARVTQTPRHKVTEMGQEVTMRCQPILGHNTVFWYRQTMMQGLELLAYFRNRAPLDDSGMPKDRFSAEMPDATLATLKIQPSEPRDSAVYFCASARQRGAGAGELFFGEGSRLTVL.

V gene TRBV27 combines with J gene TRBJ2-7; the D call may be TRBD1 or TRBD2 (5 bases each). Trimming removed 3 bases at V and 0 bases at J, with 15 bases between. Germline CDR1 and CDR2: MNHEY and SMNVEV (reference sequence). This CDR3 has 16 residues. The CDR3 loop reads CASSLGLAATSYEQYF. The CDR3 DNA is TGTGCCAGCAGTTTGGGGCTAGCCGCAACCTCCTACGAGCAGTACTTC.

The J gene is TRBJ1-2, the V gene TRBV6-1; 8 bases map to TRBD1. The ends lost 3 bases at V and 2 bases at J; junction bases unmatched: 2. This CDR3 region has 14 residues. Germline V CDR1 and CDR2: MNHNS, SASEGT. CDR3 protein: CASSENRGNYGYTF. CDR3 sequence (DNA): TGTGCCAGCAGTGAGAACAGGGGGAACTATGGCTACACCTTC.

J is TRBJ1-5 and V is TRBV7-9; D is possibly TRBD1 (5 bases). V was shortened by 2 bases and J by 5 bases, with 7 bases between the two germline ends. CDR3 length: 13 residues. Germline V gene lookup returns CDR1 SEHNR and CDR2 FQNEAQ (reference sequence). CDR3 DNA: TGTGCCAGCAGCTTACGCAGGGATCAGCCCCAGCATTTT. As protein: CASSLRRDQPQHF.

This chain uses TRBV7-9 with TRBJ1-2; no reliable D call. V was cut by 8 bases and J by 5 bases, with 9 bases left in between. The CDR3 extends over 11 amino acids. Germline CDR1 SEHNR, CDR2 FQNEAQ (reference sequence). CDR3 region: CASPGVYGYTF. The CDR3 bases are TGTGCCAGCCCTGGGGTGTATGGCTACACCTTC.

CDR3 nucleotide sequence: TGTGCCAGCAGCCTTACAGGGCCAGGGCATGAGCAGTTCTTC. This codes for CASSLTGPGHEQFF. The rearrangement links TRBV2 to TRBJ2-1; perhaps TRBD1 as D (6 bases). This CDR3 spans 14 amino acids. The germline V gene has CDR1 SNHLY and CDR2 FYNNEI. Between the trimmed V and J ends, which lost 6 bases and 8 bases, there was a span of 17 bases.

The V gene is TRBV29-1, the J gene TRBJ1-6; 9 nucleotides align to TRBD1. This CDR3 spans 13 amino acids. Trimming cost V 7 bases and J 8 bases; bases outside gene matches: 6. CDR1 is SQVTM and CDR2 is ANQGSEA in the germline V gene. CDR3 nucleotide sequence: TGCAGCGCTCGACAGGGGGAGGATTCACCCCTCCACTTT. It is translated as CSARQGEDSPLHF.

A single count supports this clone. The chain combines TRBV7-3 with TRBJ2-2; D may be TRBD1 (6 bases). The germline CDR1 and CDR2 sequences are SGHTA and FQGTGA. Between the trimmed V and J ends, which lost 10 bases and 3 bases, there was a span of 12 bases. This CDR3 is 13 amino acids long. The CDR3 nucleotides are TGTGCCACCCAGGGGCCGGACACCGGGGAGCTGTTTTTT. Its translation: CATQGPDTGELFF. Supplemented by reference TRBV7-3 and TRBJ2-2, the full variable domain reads GAGVSQTPSNKVTEKGKYVELRCDPISGHTALYWYRQSLGQGPEFLIYFQGTGAADDSGLPNDRFFAVRPEGSVSTLKIQRTERGDSAVYLCATQGPDTGELFFGEGSRLTVL.

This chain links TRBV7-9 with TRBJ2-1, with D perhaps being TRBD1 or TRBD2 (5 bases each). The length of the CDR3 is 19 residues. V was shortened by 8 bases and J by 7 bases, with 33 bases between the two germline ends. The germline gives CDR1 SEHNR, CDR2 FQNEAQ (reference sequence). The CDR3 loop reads CASDELGRGPIALLNEQFF. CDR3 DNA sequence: TGTGCCAGCGACGAGTTAGGACGGGGCCCTATCGCCCTATTAAATGAGCAGTTCTTC.

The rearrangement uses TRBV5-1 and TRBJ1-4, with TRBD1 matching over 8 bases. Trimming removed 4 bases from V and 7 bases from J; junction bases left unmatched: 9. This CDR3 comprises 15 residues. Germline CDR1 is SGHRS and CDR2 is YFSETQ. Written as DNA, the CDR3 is TGCGCCAGCAGCCAATCGGACAGGGCGGGTGAAAAACTGTTTTTT. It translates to CASSQSDRAGEKLFF.

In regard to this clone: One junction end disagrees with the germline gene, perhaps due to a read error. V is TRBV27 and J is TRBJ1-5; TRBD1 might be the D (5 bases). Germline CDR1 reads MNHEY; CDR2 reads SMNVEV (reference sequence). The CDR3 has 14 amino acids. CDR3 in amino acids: CASSQGVGNQPPHF. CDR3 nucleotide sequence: TGTGCCAGCAGTCAAGGGGTTGGCAATCAGCCCCCGCATTTT.

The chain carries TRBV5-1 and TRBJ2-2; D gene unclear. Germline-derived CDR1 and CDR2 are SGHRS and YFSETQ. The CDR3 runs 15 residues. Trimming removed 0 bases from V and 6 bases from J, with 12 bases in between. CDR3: CASSLATLRSGELFF. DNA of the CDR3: TGCGCCAGCAGCTTGGCTACTCTGAGATCCGGGGAGCTGTTTTTT.

CDR3 protein: CASSLPPPTVDNQPQHF. CDR3 bases: TGTGCCAGCAGTTTACCCCCCCCCACGGTTGACAATCAGCCCCAGCATTTT. The rearrangement joins TRBV28 to TRBJ1-5; no reliable D call. Trimming stripped 2 bases from V and 3 bases from J, with 17 bases between. This CDR3 has 17 residues. Per the germline V gene, CDR1 is MDHEN and CDR2 is SYDVKM.

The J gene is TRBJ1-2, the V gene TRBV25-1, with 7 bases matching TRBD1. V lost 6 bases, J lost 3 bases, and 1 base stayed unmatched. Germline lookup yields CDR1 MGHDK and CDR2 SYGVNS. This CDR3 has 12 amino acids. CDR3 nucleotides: TGTGCCAGCAGCCAGGGGGACTATGGCTACACCTTC. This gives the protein CASSQGDYGYTF.

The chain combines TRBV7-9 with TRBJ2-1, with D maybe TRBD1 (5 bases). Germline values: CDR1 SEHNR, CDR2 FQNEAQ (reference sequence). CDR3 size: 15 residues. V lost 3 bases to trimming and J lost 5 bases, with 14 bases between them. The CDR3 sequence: CASSFGEDTDNEQFF. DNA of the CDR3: TGTGCCAGCAGCTTTGGCGAGGACACTGACAATGAGCAGTTCTTC.

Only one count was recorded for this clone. CDR3 sequence: CASSYTYRGSETQYF. For the CDR3, the DNA is TGTGCCAGCAGTTACACGTACAGGGGGTCGGAGACCCAGTACTTC. This sequence joins TRBV6-5 and TRBJ2-5; 8 nucleotides line up with TRBD1. This CDR3 has 15 residues. CDR1 MNHEY and CDR2 SVGAGI come from the germline V gene. Trimming removed 2 bases from V and 5 bases from J; junction bases left unmatched: 7.

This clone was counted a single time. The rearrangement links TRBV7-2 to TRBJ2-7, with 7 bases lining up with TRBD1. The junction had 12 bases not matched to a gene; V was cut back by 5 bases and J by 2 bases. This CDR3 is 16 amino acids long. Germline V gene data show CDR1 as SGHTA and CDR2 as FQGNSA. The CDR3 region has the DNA TGTGCCAGCAGCGTGATCGGACAGGTGGCGGCCTACGAGCAGTACTTC. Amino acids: CASSVIGQVAAYEQYF.

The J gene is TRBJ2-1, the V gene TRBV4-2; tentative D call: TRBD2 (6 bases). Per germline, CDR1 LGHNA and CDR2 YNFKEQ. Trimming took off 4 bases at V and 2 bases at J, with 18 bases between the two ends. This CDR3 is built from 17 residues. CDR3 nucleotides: TGTGCCAGCAGCCTCCCCGGACGGGGGTTTACCTACAATGAGCAGTTCTTC. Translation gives CASSLPGRGFTYNEQFF.

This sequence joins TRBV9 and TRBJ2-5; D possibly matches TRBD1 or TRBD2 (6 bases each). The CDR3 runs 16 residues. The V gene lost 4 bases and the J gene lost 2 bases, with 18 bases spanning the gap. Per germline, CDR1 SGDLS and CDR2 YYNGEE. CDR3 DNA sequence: TGTGCCAGCAGCAAGACCCCCGGGGGCTGGCAAGAGACCCAGTACTTC. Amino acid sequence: CASSKTPGGWQETQYF.

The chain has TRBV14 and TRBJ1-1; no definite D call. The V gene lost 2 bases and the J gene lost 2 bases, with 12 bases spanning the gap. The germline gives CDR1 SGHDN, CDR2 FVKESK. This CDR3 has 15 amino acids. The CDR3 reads CASSQTWLKNTEAFF. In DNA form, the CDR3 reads TGTGCCAGCAGCCAAACTTGGCTCAAAAACACTGAAGCTTTCTTT.

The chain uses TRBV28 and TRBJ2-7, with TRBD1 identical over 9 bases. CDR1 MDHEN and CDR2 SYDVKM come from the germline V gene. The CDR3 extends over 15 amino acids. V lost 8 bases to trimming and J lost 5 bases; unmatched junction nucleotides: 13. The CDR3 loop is CASSVSGTGLNEQYF. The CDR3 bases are TGTGCCAGCTCAGTTTCTGGGACAGGGCTGAACGAGCAGTACTTC.

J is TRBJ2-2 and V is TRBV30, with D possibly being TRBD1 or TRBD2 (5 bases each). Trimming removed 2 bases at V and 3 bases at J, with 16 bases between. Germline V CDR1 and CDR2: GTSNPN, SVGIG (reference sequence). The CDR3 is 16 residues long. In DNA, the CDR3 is TGTGCCTGGAGTCACCTCGGGGCCAGGTACACCGGGGAGCTGTTTTTT. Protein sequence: CAWSHLGARYTGELFF. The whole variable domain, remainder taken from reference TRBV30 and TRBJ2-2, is SQTIHQWPATLVQPVGSPLSLECTVEGTSNPNLYWYRQAAGRGLQLLFYSVGIGQISSEVPQNLSASRPQDRQFILSSKKLLLSDSGFYLCAWSHLGARYTGELFFGEGSRLTVL.

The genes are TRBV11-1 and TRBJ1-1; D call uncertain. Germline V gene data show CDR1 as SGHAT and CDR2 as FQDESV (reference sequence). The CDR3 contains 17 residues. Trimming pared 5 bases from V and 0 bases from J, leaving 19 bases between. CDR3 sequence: CASSPSRGILMNTEAFF. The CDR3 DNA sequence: TGTGCCAGCAGCCCGTCCCGCGGGATATTAATGAACACTGAAGCTTTCTTT.

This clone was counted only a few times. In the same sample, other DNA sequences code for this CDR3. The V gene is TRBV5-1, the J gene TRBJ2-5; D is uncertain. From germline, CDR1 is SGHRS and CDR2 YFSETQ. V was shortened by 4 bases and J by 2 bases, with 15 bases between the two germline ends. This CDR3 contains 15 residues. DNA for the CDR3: TGCGCCAGCAGCCTCTCGGCCACTCGTCAAGAGACCCAGTACTTC. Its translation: CASSLSATRQETQYF.

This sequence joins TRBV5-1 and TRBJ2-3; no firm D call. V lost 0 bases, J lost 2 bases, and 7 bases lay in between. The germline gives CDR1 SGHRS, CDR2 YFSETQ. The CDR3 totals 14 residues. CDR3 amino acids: CASSLGWNTDTQYF. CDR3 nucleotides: TGCGCCAGCAGCTTGGGATGGAACACAGATACGCAGTATTTT.

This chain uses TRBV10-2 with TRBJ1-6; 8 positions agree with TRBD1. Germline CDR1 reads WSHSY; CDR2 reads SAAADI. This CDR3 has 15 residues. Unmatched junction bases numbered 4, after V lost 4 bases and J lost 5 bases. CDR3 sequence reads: CASSVGQGNNSPLHF. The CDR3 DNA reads TGCGCCAGCAGTGTAGGACAGGGCAATAATTCACCCCTCCACTTT.

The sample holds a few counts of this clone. CDR3 in DNA: TGCGCCAGCAGCTTGGAAGGCAGGAACGTAGCTTTCTTT. Its protein is CASSLEGRNVAFF. This chain links TRBV5-1 with TRBJ1-1; D remains ambiguous. From germline, CDR1 is SGHRS and CDR2 YFSETQ. The CDR3 loop spans 13 amino acids. V gave up 0 bases and J gave up 10 bases, with 13 bases separating them. Supplemented by reference TRBV5-1 and TRBJ1-1, the full variable domain reads KAGVTQTPRYLIKTRGQQVTLSCSPISGHRSVSWYQQTPGQGLQFLFEYFSETQRNKGNFPGRFSGRQFSNSRSEMNVSTLELGDSALYLCASSLEGRNVAFFGQGTRLTVV.

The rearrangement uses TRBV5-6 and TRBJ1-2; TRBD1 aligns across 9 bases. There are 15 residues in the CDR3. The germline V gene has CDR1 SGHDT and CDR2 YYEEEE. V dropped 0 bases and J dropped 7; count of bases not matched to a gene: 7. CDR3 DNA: TGTGCCAGCAGCTTGGACAGGGGGCAAGTCGGTGGCTACACCTTC. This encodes CASSLDRGQVGGYTF.

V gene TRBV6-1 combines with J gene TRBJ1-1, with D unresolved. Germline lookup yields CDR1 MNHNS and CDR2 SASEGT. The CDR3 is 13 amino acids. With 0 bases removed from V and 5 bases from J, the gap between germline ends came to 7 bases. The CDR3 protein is CASSEAWGTEAFF. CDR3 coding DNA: TGTGCCAGCAGTGAAGCTTGGGGTACTGAAGCTTTCTTT.